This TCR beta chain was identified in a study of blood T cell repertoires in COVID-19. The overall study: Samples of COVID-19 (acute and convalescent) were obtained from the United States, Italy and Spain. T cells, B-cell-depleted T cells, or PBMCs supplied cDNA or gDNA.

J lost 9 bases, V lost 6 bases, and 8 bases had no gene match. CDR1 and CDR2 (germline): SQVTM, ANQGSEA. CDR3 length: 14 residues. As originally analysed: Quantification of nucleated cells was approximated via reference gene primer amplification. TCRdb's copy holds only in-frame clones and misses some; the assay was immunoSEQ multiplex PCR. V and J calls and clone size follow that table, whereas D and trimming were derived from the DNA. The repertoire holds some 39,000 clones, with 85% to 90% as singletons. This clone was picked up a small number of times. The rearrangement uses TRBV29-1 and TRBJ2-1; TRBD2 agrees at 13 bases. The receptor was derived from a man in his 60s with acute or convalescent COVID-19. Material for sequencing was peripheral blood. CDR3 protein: CSVDTSGGAGEQFF. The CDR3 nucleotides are TGCAGCGTCGATACTAGCGGGGGGGCTGGTGAGCAGTTCTTC.